The 30 T cell receptor beta chains presented below share a single source sample, sequenced in a study of T-cell reconstitution after alpha-beta-depleted transplantation in children. Preparation of the TCRbeta library was carried out with unique molecular identifiers. Via MiXCR, TCRdb re-called the PCR reads, giving one row per CDR3 protein. In the table there are 450,000 to 550,000 distinct CDR3 sequences, approximately 10% of which are singletons. The sample was PBMCs, mostly from graft donor cells, taken 180 days after TCRalphabeta/CD19-depleted stem cell transplant. These receptors were obtained from a female patient between 2 and 10 years old who had a stem cell transplant for aplastic anemia, so the T cells may come from the graft donor.

The V and J genes are TRBV15 and TRBJ2-1, with TRBD2 as a possible D gene (6 bases). Germline loops: CDR1 LNHNV, CDR2 YYDKDF (reference sequence). The CDR3 is 12 amino acids. V lost 0 bases and J lost 9, with 6 bases in between. CDR3 protein: CATSRDGGEQFF. In nucleotides, the CDR3 is TGTGCCACCAGCAGAGACGGGGGTGAGCAGTTCTTC.

This clonotype was detected a few times. The junction does not match germline at one end; this may be a read error. This sequence joins TRBV5-1 and TRBJ1-2; no definite D call. This CDR3 contains 14 residues. Per germline, CDR1 SGHRS and CDR2 YFSETQ. CDR3 residues: CASSLALTNHGYTF. The CDR3 DNA reads TGCGCCAGCAGCTTGGCCCTTACTAACCATGGCTACACCTTC.

The chain employs TRBV10-3 and TRBJ1-5; D is perhaps TRBD1 (5 bases). This CDR3 is 15 amino acids long. In germline, CDR1 is ENHRY, CDR2 SYGVKD. V gave up 6 bases and J gave up 2 bases, with 14 bases separating them. CDR3 sequence reads: CAISWTLFGNQPQHF. CDR3 DNA: TGTGCCATCAGCTGGACATTGTTCGGCAATCAGCCCCAGCATTTT.

The chain carries TRBV2 and TRBJ2-1, with 7 bases that match TRBD2. This CDR3 has 14 residues. CDR1 and CDR2 (germline): SNHLY, FYNNEI. V lost 3 bases, J lost 10 bases, and 9 bases stayed unmatched. The chain's CDR3 is CASSDDTGAGEQFF. Written as DNA, the CDR3 is TGTGCCAGCAGTGATGATACGGGAGCGGGGGAGCAGTTCTTC.

In this sample, this clonotype turned up a few times. The chain has TRBV20-1 and TRBJ2-6; 11 nucleotides agree with TRBD1. Unmatched junction bases numbered 7, after V lost 6 bases and J lost 0 bases. The V gene's germline CDR1 is DFQATT and CDR2 SNEGSKA (reference sequence). The CDR3 runs to 17 residues. CDR3 amino acids: CSAQPGTGGSGANVLTF. DNA of the CDR3: TGCAGTGCGCAGCCAGGGACAGGGGGCTCTGGGGCCAACGTCCTGACTTTC.

This clonotype was observed a handful of times. The chain carries TRBV20-1 and TRBJ2-7; tentatively, D is TRBD2 (5 bases). Germline CDR1 DFQATT, CDR2 SNEGSKA (reference sequence). Between the trimmed V and J ends, which lost 5 bases and 0 bases, there was a span of 14 bases. The CDR3 sequence is 14 residues long. The CDR3 is CSAPDFTSSYEQYF. CDR3 coding DNA: TGCAGTGCTCCGGACTTCACGAGCTCCTACGAGCAGTACTTC.

This clonotype was observed a few times. The chain employs TRBV6-2 or TRBV6-3 and TRBJ2-7; D is perhaps TRBD1 or TRBD2 (6 bases each). This CDR3 spans 13 amino acids. Germline V gene sequence: CDR1 MNHEY, CDR2 SVGEGT. V was clipped by 7 bases and J by 7 bases, with 17 bases between them. CDR3 in amino acids: CASKRPGAGEQYV. The DNA for the CDR3 is TGTGCCAGCAAGCGACCGGGGGCTGGGGAGCAGTACGTC.

This clonotype was counted between two and nine times. The chain has TRBV6-5 and TRBJ2-1; the match to TRBD2 covers 10 bases. Losses at the gene ends were 6 bases for V and 8 bases for J; bases not matched to a gene: 16. Germline CDR1 and CDR2: MNHEY and SVGAGI. The CDR3 has 17 amino acids. In nucleotides, the CDR3 is TGTGCCAGCAGGTTATTCCAACCGGGACTAGCGAAAGATGAGCAGTTCTTC. This sequence encodes CASRLFQPGLAKDEQFF.

This clonotype was recorded many times. V is TRBV5-1 and J is TRBJ2-1; D unresolved. Trimming left V 3 bases short and J 6 bases short, with 7 bases between. This CDR3 is built from 12 residues. CDR1 SGHRS and CDR2 YFSETQ come from the germline V gene. CDR3 residues: CASSSATNEQFF. In DNA, the CDR3 is TGCGCCAGCAGCTCAGCGACCAATGAGCAGTTCTTC.

This clonotype was detected a few times. This rearrangement joins TRBV12-3 or TRBV12-4 to TRBJ2-1; the match to TRBD2 covers 11 bases. V shed 3 bases and J 6 bases; nucleotides not matched to a gene: 1. The CDR3 contains 14 residues. The CDR3: CASSFSGRANEQFF. The CDR3 coding sequence is TGTGCCAGCAGTTTTAGCGGGAGGGCCAATGAGCAGTTCTTC.

In this sample, this clonotype turned up a few times. This rearrangement joins TRBV9 to TRBJ2-1, with 9 bases lining up with TRBD2. CDR1 and CDR2 (germline): SGDLS, YYNGEE. This CDR3 contains 17 residues. V was pared by 0 bases and J by 4 bases, with 8 bases of the junction left unmatched. This CDR3 is CASSVDPSGVSYNEQFF. As DNA, the CDR3 is TGTGCCAGCAGCGTAGACCCTAGCGGGGTTTCGTACAATGAGCAGTTCTTC.

This clonotype was seen a handful of times. The chain employs TRBV6-1 and TRBJ2-7; 7 bases fit TRBD1. This CDR3 is built from 15 residues. Germline assignment: CDR1 MNHNS and CDR2 SASEGT. Germline trimming cut 6 bases from V and 2 bases from J; bases unmatched to any gene: 10. For the CDR3, the DNA is TGTGCCAGCAGAACGAGACGGACAGGAACCTACGAGCAGTACTTC. Its translation is CASRTRRTGTYEQYF.

The chain has TRBV4-3 and TRBJ1-6; D gene ambiguous. Germline CDR1 and CDR2: LGHNA and YSLEER. With 0 bases removed from V and 7 bases from J, the gap between germline ends came to 19 bases. The CDR3 contains 18 residues. The CDR3 nucleotides read TGCGCCAGCAGCCAAGATCCCCCTAAGTGGGAGGGCAATTCACCCCTCCACTTT. Its translation: CASSQDPPKWEGNSPLHF.

This clonotype was counted at least ten times. The chain is built from TRBV7-4 and TRBJ1-1; D is possibly TRBD1 (5 bases). Germline lookup yields CDR1 SGHVT and CDR2 SQSDAQ. V was trimmed by 5 bases and J by 0 bases, leaving 13 bases between them. This CDR3 region has 15 residues. The CDR3 coding sequence is TGTGCCAGCAGCGTCTCCGGGACGGTGAACACTGAAGCTTTCTTT. This gives the protein CASSVSGTVNTEAFF.

This chain links TRBV10-3 with TRBJ2-4; perhaps TRBD2 as D (5 bases). The length of the CDR3 is 18 residues. From germline, CDR1 is ENHRY and CDR2 SYGVKD. Trimming cost V 5 bases and J 0 bases, with 20 bases left between them. The CDR3 DNA sequence: TGTGCCATCAGTTTAGATAGGATCGGGATGGGAGCCAAAAACATTCAGTACTTC. It codes for CAISLDRIGMGAKNIQYF.

The V gene is TRBV6-2 or TRBV6-3, the J gene TRBJ2-1; tentatively, D is TRBD1 or TRBD2 (11 bases each). Between the trimmed V and J ends, which lost 4 bases and 5 bases, there was a span of 27 bases. The germline gives CDR1 MNHEY, CDR2 SVGEGT. The CDR3 extends over 19 amino acids. This CDR3 reads CASSFARDRGTSGNNEQFF. The CDR3 DNA follows: TGTGCCAGCAGTTTCGCCCGGGACAGGGGGACTAGCGGAAACAATGAGCAGTTCTTC.

This clonotype has only a few counts. The V call is TRBV12-3 or TRBV12-4, the J call TRBJ1-1, with 7 bases that match TRBD1. The length of the CDR3 is 15 residues. V gave up 6 bases and J gave up 3 bases; unmatched junction bases: 10. The DNA for the CDR3 is TGTGCCAGCAGCAAGGCTCAAGGGGGCCACACTGAAGCTTTCTTT. It translates to CASSKAQGGHTEAFF.

This clonotype was picked up many times. The chain links TRBV15 to TRBJ1-1; D ambiguous. CDR1 and CDR2 (germline): LNHNV, YYDKDF (reference sequence). V shed 0 bases and J shed 0 bases, with 11 bases lying between them. CDR3 length equals 16 residues. In nucleotides, the CDR3 is TGTGCCACCAGCAGAGACAGACTGACCATGAACACTGAAGCTTTCTTT. This encodes CATSRDRLTMNTEAFF.

This clonotype turned up a few times. This sequence joins TRBV7-2 and TRBJ2-7; the match to TRBD2 covers 8 bases. Germline trimming cut 1 base from V and 3 bases from J; bases unmatched to any gene: 5. The CDR3 contains 15 residues. From germline, CDR1 is SGHTA and CDR2 FQGNSA. The CDR3 spells CASSLGGGSSYEQYF. Here the CDR3 DNA reads TGTGCCAGCAGCTTAGGCGGGGGGAGTAGCTACGAGCAGTACTTC.

In its sample, this clonotype was seen a few times. The chain combines TRBV4-3 with TRBJ2-5; D possibly uses TRBD1 or TRBD2 (5 bases each). In germline, CDR1 is LGHNA, CDR2 YSLEER. This CDR3 is 14 amino acids long. V was pared by 0 bases and J by 9 bases, with 14 bases between. The CDR3 bases are TGCGCCAGCAGCCAAGATCGAGGGGTCGGGGCCCAGTACTTC. This translates into CASSQDRGVGAQYF.

This clonotype was detected ten times or more. This sequence joins TRBV12-3 or TRBV12-4 and TRBJ1-5; TRBD1 might be the D (5 bases). The V gene lost 5 bases and the J gene lost 9 bases, with 20 bases spanning the gap. This CDR3 comprises 15 residues. The CDR3 sequence is CASSPFRDALLPQHF. The CDR3 coding sequence is TGTGCCAGCAGTCCCTTCCGGGACGCCCTGCTGCCCCAGCATTTT.

This chain uses TRBV20-1 with TRBJ2-3; TRBD2 matches at 9 bases. This CDR3 has 19 residues. V lost 0 bases to trimming and J lost 2 bases; unmatched junction nucleotides: 15. CDR1 DFQATT and CDR2 SNEGSKA come from the germline V gene (reference sequence). The CDR3 sequence: CSARDFHIPAGGNTDTQYF. CDR3 nucleotide sequence: TGCAGTGCTAGAGATTTTCATATTCCGGCGGGAGGGAACACAGATACGCAGTATTTT.

This clonotype occurred many times. The rearrangement joins TRBV20-1 to TRBJ2-5, with 9 bases matching TRBD1. Germline values: CDR1 DFQATT, CDR2 SNEGSKA (reference sequence). The CDR3 consists of 15 residues. V lost 5 bases to trimming and J lost 5 bases; unmatched junction nucleotides: 12. In DNA, the CDR3 is TGCAGTGCTCCGGGTCGTACAGGGGGCGCGGAGACCCAGTACTTC. Encoded protein: CSAPGRTGGAETQYF.

This clonotype was observed a few times. J is TRBJ2-1 and V is TRBV7-2, with D perhaps TRBD2 (5 bases). This CDR3 region has 16 residues. CDR1 and CDR2 (germline): SGHTA, FQGNSA. Trimming took off 3 bases at V and 3 bases at J, with 15 bases between the two ends. The CDR3, as DNA: TGTGCCAGCAGCTTCCGATTCGGGATCGGCTACAATGAGCAGTTCTTC. Residues: CASSFRFGIGYNEQFF. Full variable domain (missing parts from reference TRBV7-2 and TRBJ2-1): GAGVSQSPSNKVTEKGKDVELRCDPISGHTALYWYRQSLGQGLEFLIYFQGNSAPDKSGLPSDRFSAERTGGSVSTLTIQRTQQEDSAVYLCASSFRFGIGYNEQFFGPGTRLTVL.

The chain has TRBV19 and TRBJ2-5; D may match TRBD1 or TRBD2 (5 bases each). V lost 6 bases to trimming and J lost 4 bases, with 18 bases between them. CDR1 and CDR2 from the germline V gene are LNHDA and SQIVND (reference sequence). CDR3 length equals 15 residues. CDR3 sequence reads: CASSVRDPLGETQYF. In DNA, the CDR3 is TGTGCCAGTAGCGTCCGGGACCCACTGGGAGAGACCCAGTACTTC.

This chain uses TRBV7-9 with TRBJ1-2; no clear D gene. The CDR3 is 11 amino acids. Germline V gene lookup returns CDR1 SEHNR and CDR2 FQNEAQ (reference sequence). Trimming pared 4 bases from V and 9 bases from J, leaving 9 bases between. The CDR3 bases are TGTGCCAGCAGCTCGCAGTGGAGCTACACCTTC. Protein product: CASSSQWSYTF. Drawing the rest from reference TRBV7-9 and TRBJ1-2, the complete variable domain is DTGVSQNPRHKITKRGQNVTFRCDPISEHNRLYWYRQTLGQGPEFLTYFQNEAQLEKSRLLSDRFSAERPKGSFSTLEIQRTEQGDSAMYLCASSSQWSYTFGSGTRLTVV.

V gene TRBV4-3 combines with J gene TRBJ2-1, with a possible D match to TRBD2 (6 bases). The CDR3 has 18 residues. Germline CDR1 and CDR2: LGHNA and YSLEER. V shed 0 bases and J shed 4 bases, with 19 bases lying between them. The CDR3 loop reads CASSQDKLRGSLYNEQFF. DNA for the CDR3: TGCGCCAGCAGCCAAGACAAGCTTCGGGGGTCCTTATACAATGAGCAGTTCTTC.

As for this clonotype: A clone one base away is much larger, so this may be a read error. The chain is built from TRBV5-4 and TRBJ1-1; D gene ambiguous. CDR1 is SGHNT, CDR2 YYREEE, per germline (reference sequence). The CDR3 extends over 12 amino acids. Trimming cost V 5 bases and J 4 bases, with 9 bases left between them. CDR3 coding DNA: TGTGCCAGCAGATGTGGGAGCACTGAAGCTTTCTTT. This encodes CASRCGSTEAFF.

A few counts support this clonotype. This rearrangement joins TRBV29-1 to TRBJ2-7; a weak D match, TRBD2 (5 bases). The CDR3 runs to 13 residues. The V gene's germline CDR1 is SQVTM and CDR2 ANQGSEA. V lost 2 bases and J lost 7, with 15 bases in between. This CDR3 is CSVESTSPGEQYF. CDR3 in DNA: TGCAGCGTTGAATCAACTAGTCCGGGGGAGCAGTACTTC.

This clonotype has ten or more counts. The V and J genes are TRBV20-1 and TRBJ1-2; no clear D. This CDR3 contains 14 residues. The V and J ends lost 1 base and 8 bases respectively, with 17 bases between them. Germline V gene lookup returns CDR1 DFQATT and CDR2 SNEGSKA (reference sequence). The CDR3 region has the DNA TGCAGTGCTAGAGGTGACGGGATCCCGGGGGGCTACACCTTC. It codes for CSARGDGIPGGYTF.